Here is one T cell receptor (beta chain) with its context. This clonotype is deemed large (0.1 to 1%). It lacks a known antigen. Nothing much larger sits one base from this clone, and base qualities are not available. The data were taken from a study (dated by TCRdb to 2015 to 2016). Study-wide context: The research examined where HIV persistence comes from in people whose immune systems controlled HIV infection without treatment.

Libraries came from 5' RACE. Data came from an Illumina HiSeq 2000. TCRdb took the public reads, trimmed them with fastp at Q25, ran MiXCR for clone calling and kept in-frame beta chains. When rows share a CDR3 protein, they turn into one entry using the most common DNA and genes. A total of around 1,700 distinct CDR3 sequences appear in this sample, around 8% of them only once. The ten largest clones capture less than 14% of the sample. Looking up the germline V gene yields CDR1 SGHTA and CDR2 FQGNSA. The CDR3 runs 15 amino acids, cysteine and phenylalanine included. Kept here is only the CDR3 DNA, which spans 45 bases and is read in frame from base 1. Cut back by 0 bases and 2 bases, the V and J ends lie 8 bases apart.

This TCR came from a female donor with HIV. Material for sequencing was central memory T cells from blood PBMCs. The sample's cell subset or site label is to be understood as: central memory CD4+ T cells. The chain joins TRBV7-2 to TRBJ1-5; there is no confident call for the D gene. The CDR3 here reads CASSLAVQGNQPQHF. The DNA is as follows: TGTGCCAGCAGCTTAGCGGTCCAGGGCAATCAGCCCCAGCATTTT.